Included here is one T cell receptor (beta chain) sequence, with context. The record originates from a study of control samples from healthy donors and cancer patients. The method was immunoSEQ multiplex PCR; TCRdb's version includes in-frame clones alone and lacks a portion of them. Counted here are tens of thousands of clones, approximately 82% occurring once; the ten biggest clones make up around 50%. The sequenced material came from blood. This sequence originates from a man aged 60-69 years in good health.

CDR3 bases: TGTGCCACCAGCGGACAGAGAAACATTCAGTACTTC. Translating gives CATSGQRNIQYF. The chain has TRBV15 and TRBJ2-4; D is possibly TRBD1 (6 bases). Looked up from germline, CDR1 is LNHNV and CDR2 is YYDKDF (reference sequence). The CDR3 runs 12 residues. V was cut by 5 bases and J by 6 bases, with 8 bases left in between.